This TCR beta chain was captured in a study of post-analysis software for immune sequencing data. About the study: Disease trajectories encompassed relapsing-remitting, secondary progressive and progressive-relapsing multiple sclerosis. Findings and caveats of the study: Versus controls, multiple sclerosis patients showed significantly lower diversity (normalized Chao1). Clustering by F measure revealed strong co-clustering among samples prepared together in one batch. Relative to controls, patients had several TRBV segments at higher frequency, with TRBV5-6, TRBV5-1 and TRBV20-1 among these.

The germline V gene encodes CDR1 DFQATT and CDR2 SNEGSKA (reference sequence). The V and J ends lost 0 bases and 5 bases respectively, with 11 bases between them. CDR3 size: 14 residues. Unique molecular identifiers were built into the TCR beta cDNA libraries. Input amounts of 1 to 10 million T cells were used. These gave 500,000 or so cDNA molecules, so each molecule approximated one T cell. TCRdb redid the calling of the PCR reads with MiXCR, one entry per CDR3 protein. This table has almost 700,000 distinct CDR3 sequences, approximately 59% appearing once. With respect to this clonotype: Its antigen is unknown.

The receptor comes from a girl aged 2-9 years with multiple sclerosis. The chain recombines TRBV20-1 with TRBJ2-1; D remains ambiguous. Sequencing was carried out using blood. The CDR3 region has the DNA TGCAGTGCTAGAGATGGGGATACCCACAATGAGCAGTTCTTC. This codes for CSARDGDTHNEQFF.